The clone carrying this T cell receptor beta chain has only a few counts. What it recognizes is unknown. V lost 0 bases, J lost 7 bases, and 10 bases lay in between. CDR1 SGDLS and CDR2 YYNGEE come from the germline V gene. The CDR3 consists of 14 residues. The data were taken from a study of blood T cells in healthy people across ages. General study findings and limits: Because sorting was not performed, PBMCs prevented conclusive naive versus antigen-experienced comparison. Versus aged donors, long-lived donors had higher diversity and more naive CD4+ cells.

Through a sample-barcoded 5' primer and a J-beta primer mix, a second PCR was run for roughly 7 to 11 cycles. TCRdb recomputed calls from the 5' RACE reads with MiXCR, one row per CDR3 protein. The data show 800,000 to 950,000 distinct CDR3 sequences, about 48% seen once. The chain has TRBV9 and TRBJ1-4; no clear D. The receptor comes from a man aged 25-40 years in good health. Sequenced material: blood. CDR3 residues: CASSVGGYGEKLFF. CDR3 DNA: TGTGCCAGCAGCGTAGGAGGTTATGGTGAAAAACTGTTTTTT.